This is a list of T cell receptor beta chains from one sample in a study of T cell responses to AZD1222 COVID-19 vaccine. Profiled with immunoSEQ multiplex PCR; TCRdb holds only in-frame clones, not every one. The table records under 200,000 clones, 88% of them present only once. The material was peripheral blood, obtained 28 days after the second AZD1222 dose. Receptor source: an adult who received the AZD1222 COVID-19 vaccine. Each CDR3 is given with its conserved first and last residue. A D gene is named only where the DNA matches it firmly. Size is omitted from some rows. Given values are once, few, many or a class for expanded clones.

clone_size j_call v_call d_call cdr3_nt cdr3_aa
. TRBJ2-1 TRBV13 . TGTGCCAGCAGCCTAGACTTACAACAGTTCTTC CASSLDLQQFF
once TRBJ2-3 TRBV28 . TGTGCCAGCGACAGTATGGATACGCAGTATTTT CASDSMDTQYF
. TRBJ2-7 TRBV7-6 TRBD1 TGTGCCAGCAGCGTATCCGGGACAGGGGGGTGGGAGCAGTACTTC CASSVSGTGGWEQYF
. TRBJ1-2 TRBV9 TRBD1 TGTGCCAGCAGCTCTGTCGGACAGGGAGCTAACTATGGCTACACCTTC CASSSVGQGANYGYTF
once TRBJ1-6 TRBV9 . TGTGCCAGCAGCACGGGCCCCTCGGAATCACCCCTCCACTTT CASSTGPSESPLHF
. TRBJ1-4 TRBV25-1 . TGTGCCAGCAGTACCCACAGGGCCCCTAATGAAAAACTGTTTTTT CASSTHRAPNEKLFF
once TRBJ2-7 TRBV6-2/TRBV6-3 TRBD1 TGTGCCAGCAGTTACGACGAGACAGGGATCTACGAGCAGTACTTC CASSYDETGIYEQYF
once TRBJ1-3 TRBV6-2/TRBV6-3 . TGTGCCAGCAGTTACTCTCCTGACTCTGGAAACACCATATATTTT CASSYSPDSGNTIYF
. TRBJ2-1 TRBV18 TRBD1 TGTGCCAGCTCAACCGACAGGGGAAGTACAACGTCGAAGTTCTTC CASSTDRGSTTSKFF
once TRBJ2-2 TRBV7-3 . TGTGCCAGCAGCTTCATGAACACCGGGGAGCTGTTTTTT CASSFMNTGELFF
. TRBJ2-1 TRBV5-6 . TGTGCCAGCAGCTTGAGACAGGTAGACAATGAGCAGTTCTTC CASSLRQVDNEQFF
. TRBJ1-5 TRBV2 . TGTGCCACTAACTTCCAGGGAGGGCAGCCCCAGCATTTT CATNFQGGQPQHF
. TRBJ2-1 TRBV7-3 TRBD2 TGTGCCAGCAGCTCATATGGGACTAGCGGGAGCTCCTACAATGAGCAGTTCTTC CASSSYGTSGSSYNEQFF
. TRBJ2-7 TRBV6-6 . TGTGCCACCCTGGGGCTAGCCCACTACGAGCAGTACTTC CATLGLAHYEQYF
. TRBJ2-7 TRBV18 . TGTGCCAGCTCACCCCCAAGTTCGGGTAGCTACGAGCAGTACTTC CASSPPSSGSYEQYF
. TRBJ2-3 TRBV9 . TGTGCCAGCAGCAAAGGACAGCCAGATACGCAGTATTTT CASSKGQPDTQYF
. TRBJ1-3 TRBV7-3 . TGTGCCAGCAGCCCAAATGGGGGAAGGGGCGGAAACACCATATATTTT CASSPNGGRGGNTIYF
. TRBJ2-1 TRBV3-1/TRBV3-2 . TGTGCCAGCAGCCATGAAGGGAGCCGCTACAATGAGCAGTTCTTC CASSHEGSRYNEQFF
once TRBJ2-3 TRBV7-2 TRBD2 TGTGCCAGCAGCTTAGCGCCGGTAGCGGGAGGTGAGGATACGCAGTATTTT CASSLAPVAGGEDTQYF
. TRBJ1-5 TRBV28 . TGTGCCAGCCCGGGGGGGCAGCCCCAGCATTTT CASPGGQPQHF
. TRBJ2-7 TRBV29-1 TRBD2 TGCAGCGTTGTAACGGGAGGACCCTACGAGCAGTACTTC CSVVTGGPYEQYF
. TRBJ1-5 TRBV28 . TGTGCCAGCAGTTTTATGGCGAGAAATCAGCCCCAGCATTTT CASSFMARNQPQHF
. TRBJ2-2 TRBV28 . TGTGCCAGCAGCAATCCCCGGAGTCTGGCCGGGGAGCTGTTTTTT CASSNPRSLAGELFF
. TRBJ2-1 TRBV7-2 TRBD1 TGTGCCAGCAGCACGCCGGGACAGGGGCGCAGGTTCTTC CASSTPGQGRRFF
. TRBJ2-7 TRBV28 . TGTGCCAGCAGTTTATATACCTACGAGCAGTACTTC CASSLYTYEQYF
once TRBJ2-7 TRBV18 . TGTGCCAGCTCACCACCGGCTACCTTGAATGAGCAGTACTTC CASSPPATLNEQYF
. TRBJ1-3 TRBV7-9 . TGTGCCAGCAGCGACGGGTCTGGAAACACCATATATTTT CASSDGSGNTIYF
. TRBJ2-7 TRBV27 . TGTGCCAGCGGGGACACAAGGCAGGGGATCGAGCAGTACTTC CASGDTRQGIEQYF
. TRBJ2-6 TRBV4-3 . TGCGCCAGCAGCCAAGATGGAGCAGACTCTGGGGCCAACGTCCTGACTTTC CASSQDGADSGANVLTF
once TRBJ2-3 TRBV5-8 TRBD2 TGTGCCAGCAGCTTGGCTATTAGCGGGTTCAGTGGAACAGATACGCAGTATTTT CASSLAISGFSGTDTQYF
. TRBJ2-3 TRBV4-2 TRBD2 TGTGCCAGCAGCCAAGATCGGTCGGGACTAACTATGTACTTT CASSQDRSGLTMYF
once TRBJ2-3 TRBV4-2 . TGTGCCAGCAGCCTGGGAGGGGGGACAGATACGCAGTATTTT CASSLGGGTDTQYF
. TRBJ1-4 TRBV5-1 . TGCGCCAGCAGCGCGGGGGGGTCTGCTAATGAAAAACTGTTTTTT CASSAGGSANEKLFF
. TRBJ1-3 TRBV30 . TGTGCCTGGAGTGTGGGTGGCTCTGGAAACACCATATATTTT CAWSVGGSGNTIYF
. TRBJ2-1 TRBV6-1 . TGTGCCAGCAGTATTCTAGCGTCCAATGAGCAGTTCTTC CASSILASNEQFF
. TRBJ2-3 TRBV4-3 TRBD2 TGCGCCAGCAGCCAACAACTAGCGGGAGATACGCAGTATTTT CASSQQLAGDTQYF
few TRBJ2-2 TRBV7-3 . TGTGCCACCCGCGGGTCGAACACCGGGGAGCTGTTTTTT CATRGSNTGELFF
once TRBJ1-2 TRBV28 TRBD1 TGTGCCAGCAGTAGGCCGACAGGGTCCTCTACATATGGCTACACCTTC CASSRPTGSSTYGYTF
. TRBJ2-5 TRBV6-2/TRBV6-3 . TGTGCCAGCAGTTGGACCCGAGAGACCCAGTACTTC CASSWTRETQYF
. TRBJ2-5 TRBV7-9 . TGTGCCAGCACCCTGTCCCAAGAGACCCAGTACTTC CASTLSQETQYF
. TRBJ2-3 TRBV5-1 . TGCGCCAGCAGGCTGGGACAAGCAAAGGTAGATACGCAGTATTTT CASRLGQAKVDTQYF
few TRBJ1-2 TRBV28 TRBD1 TGTGCCAGCAGTTTGGGCAGGGGGCTGGAGGGCTACACCTTC CASSLGRGLEGYTF
. TRBJ2-7 TRBV28 TRBD2 TGTGCCAGCAGTTCGTCGGCGGCTAGCGGGAGTTCCGACGAGCAGTACTTC CASSSSAASGSSDEQYF
. TRBJ2-5 TRBV11-1 . TGTGCCAGCAGCCTCATGCGGGACAGACGAAAGGAGACCCAGTACTTC CASSLMRDRRKETQYF
. TRBJ2-5 TRBV6-5 . TGTGCCAGCAGTTTCAGGGGGGGCGCGGGCCAAGAGACCCAGTACTTC CASSFRGGAGQETQYF
. TRBJ2-7 TRBV21-1 . TGTGCCAGCAGCAAAGGTGCAGACTACGAGCAGTACTTC CASSKGADYEQYF
. TRBJ1-5 TRBV7-8 TRBD1 TGTGCCAGCAGCATGGGACAGGGGGCGAGTGGGACCCAGCATTTT CASSMGQGASGTQHF
. TRBJ2-3 TRBV19 TRBD1 TGTGCCAGTAGTCTGGACAGGGGCACAGATACGCAGTATTTT CASSLDRGTDTQYF
once TRBJ2-3 TRBV5-1 TRBD2 TGCGCCAGCAGCCCGTTAGGGACTAGCGGGATAAGCACAGATACGCAGTATTTT CASSPLGTSGISTDTQYF
. TRBJ1-2 TRBV18 TRBD1 TGTGCCAGCTCACCAATCACAGCGGGACAGATTAACTATGGCTACACCTTC CASSPITAGQINYGYTF
. TRBJ2-3 TRBV4-2 TRBD2 TGTGCCAGCAGCCTAAAAGCGGGACTAGCGTCAGATACGCAGTATTTT CASSLKAGLASDTQYF
. TRBJ1-4 TRBV7-9 . TGTGCCAGCAGCTTGAGCCGTCTTAATGAAAAACTGTTTTTT CASSLSRLNEKLFF
once TRBJ1-3 TRBV7-9 . TGTGCCAGCAGCTTAGACGCCCCCTCCCGAGACACCATATATTTT CASSLDAPSRDTIYF
. TRBJ2-7 TRBV2 . TGTGCCAGCATATCCTACGAGCAGTACTTC CASISYEQYF
. TRBJ1-5 TRBV4-3 . TGCGCCAGCAGCCCCGAGGTGGGGGGCCATCAGCCCCAGCATTTT CASSPEVGGHQPQHF
. TRBJ1-5 TRBV6-4 . TGTGCCAGCAGTGAGCAGACGAGCAATCAGCCCCAGCATTTT CASSEQTSNQPQHF
. TRBJ2-4 TRBV10-3 . TGTGCCATCAGTGAGACAGGCAGCCAAAACATTCAGTACTTC CAISETGSQNIQYF
. TRBJ1-5 TRBV6-1 . TGTGCCAGCAGTGAAGGGCACGGAGATCAGCCCCAGCATTTT CASSEGHGDQPQHF